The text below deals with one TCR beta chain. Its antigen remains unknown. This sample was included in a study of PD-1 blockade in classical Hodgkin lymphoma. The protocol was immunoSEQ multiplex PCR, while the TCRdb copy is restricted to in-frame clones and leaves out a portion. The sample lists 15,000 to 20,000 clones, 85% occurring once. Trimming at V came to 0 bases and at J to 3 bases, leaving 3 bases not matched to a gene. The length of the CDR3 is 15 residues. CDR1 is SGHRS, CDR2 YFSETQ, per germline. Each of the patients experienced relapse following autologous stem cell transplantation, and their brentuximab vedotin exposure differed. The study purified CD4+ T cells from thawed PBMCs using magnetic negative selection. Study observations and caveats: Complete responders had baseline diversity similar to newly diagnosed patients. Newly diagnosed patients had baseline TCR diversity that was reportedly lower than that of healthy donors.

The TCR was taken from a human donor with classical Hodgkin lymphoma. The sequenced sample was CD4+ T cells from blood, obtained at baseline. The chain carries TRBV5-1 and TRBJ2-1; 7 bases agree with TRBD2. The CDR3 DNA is TGCGCCAGCAGCTTGGGACCGGGGGGCTACAATGAGCAGTTCTTC. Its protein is CASSLGPGGYNEQFF.